This T cell receptor beta chain was identified during a study of shared clonotypes between healthy human individuals. Overall study context: Donors had three CD4 naive, three CD4 memory, two CD8 naive and one CD8 memory plate apiece.

Study outcomes and limitations: Estimated richness was generally greater in naive than memory subsets.

Regarding this clone: Its antigen is not identified.

The CDR3 consists of 11 residues. V was pared by 8 bases and J by 1 base, with 5 bases between. CDR1 is SEHNR, CDR2 FQNEAQ, per germline (reference sequence). The assay was immunoSEQ multiplex PCR, and TCRdb's table has in-frame clones only and misses some. The sample shows 2,500,000 or so clones, around 92% of them seen only once. The sequence derives from a man between 18 and 35 years old in good health. Some clones in this sample may be carry-over from other donors' samples. Material for sequencing was naive CD4+ T cells from PBMCs. Specified subset: CD45RA+ positively selected. The chain employs TRBV7-9 and TRBJ1-1, with D unclear. The CDR3 reads CASLRNTEAFF. The CDR3 bases are TGTGCCAGCTTGAGGAACACTGAAGCTTTCTTT.